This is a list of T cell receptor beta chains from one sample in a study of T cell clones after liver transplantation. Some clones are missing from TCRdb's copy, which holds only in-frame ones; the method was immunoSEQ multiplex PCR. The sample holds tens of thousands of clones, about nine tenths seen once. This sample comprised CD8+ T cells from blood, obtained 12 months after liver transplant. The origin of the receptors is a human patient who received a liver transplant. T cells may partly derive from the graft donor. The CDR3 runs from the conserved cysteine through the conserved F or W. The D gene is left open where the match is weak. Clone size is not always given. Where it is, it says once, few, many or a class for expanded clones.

CASSLDSRAYYGYTF | TGCGCCAGCAGCTTGGATAGCAGGGCGTATTATGGCTACACCTTC | TRBJ1-2 | TRBV5-1 | - | -
CASSSPGGSTEAFF | TGTGCCAGCAGTTCCCCCGGGGGGAGCACTGAAGCTTTCTTT | TRBJ1-1 | TRBV28 | few | -
CASRGLAGGPQFYEQYF | TGTGCCAGCAGGGGACTAGCGGGAGGGCCGCAGTTCTACGAGCAGTACTTC | TRBJ2-7 | TRBV28 | - | TRBD2
CASSPRKGREGGETQYF | TGTGCCAGCAGCCCTCGGAAGGGCAGGGAGGGAGGAGAGACCCAGTACTTC | TRBJ2-5 | TRBV11-3 | - | TRBD2
CSVEGGIYTEAFF | TGCAGCGTTGAGGGGGGGATCTACACTGAAGCTTTCTTT | TRBJ1-1 | TRBV29-1 | - | -
CASSGTGTPLSGYNEQFF | TGTGCCAGCAGTGGTACCGGGACCCCTTTATCGGGGTACAATGAGCAGTTCTTC | TRBJ2-1 | TRBV6-1 | - | -
CASSFPDSETQYF | TGTGCCAGCAGTTTCCCAGATTCAGAGACCCAGTACTTC | TRBJ2-5 | TRBV27 | once | -
CASSWGQGYDEQYF | TGTGCCAGCAGTTGGGGACAGGGCTACGACGAGCAGTACTTC | TRBJ2-7 | TRBV6-5 | - | TRBD1
CASRPGLPYEQYF | TGTGCCAGCAGGCCGGGACTACCCTACGAGCAGTACTTC | TRBJ2-7 | TRBV6-4 | - | TRBD2
CASSQLLSGTVKNIQYF | TGTGCCAGCAGCCAATTGCTTTCCGGGACAGTCAAAAACATTCAGTACTTC | TRBJ2-4 | TRBV7-3 | - | TRBD1
CASSFLWTDPSSGANVLTF | TGTGCCAGCAGCTTCCTTTGGACGGACCCTAGCTCTGGGGCCAACGTCCTGACTTTC | TRBJ2-6 | TRBV11-2 | - | -
CASSQRGASNEQFF | TGCGCCAGCAGCCAAAGAGGGGCAAGCAATGAGCAGTTCTTC | TRBJ2-1 | TRBV4-3 | once | -
CASSQVWGGLGEPEQYF | TGCGCCAGCAGCCAAGTGTGGGGAGGACTAGGTGAACCCGAGCAGTACTTC | TRBJ2-7 | TRBV4-3 | - | TRBD2
CASSLQQELGNTEAFF | TGTGCCAGCAGCCTGCAACAGGAACTGGGGAACACTGAAGCTTTCTTT | TRBJ1-1 | TRBV28 | - | -
CASSPLSGPGTGELFF | TGCGCCAGCAGCCCCCTAAGCGGGCCGGGCACCGGGGAGCTGTTTTTT | TRBJ2-2 | TRBV4-3 | - | -
CALGPINSNTGELFF | TGTGCCCTCGGGCCTATTAACTCGAACACCGGGGAGCTGTTTTTT | TRBJ2-2 | TRBV7-2 | - | -
CASSPWGGSSYNEQFF | TGTGCCAGCAGCCCATGGGGCGGGAGCTCCTACAATGAGCAGTTCTTC | TRBJ2-1 | TRBV9 | - | TRBD2
CASSHGAPTYEQYF | TGTGCCAGCAGCCACGGGGCCCCAACCTACGAGCAGTACTTC | TRBJ2-7 | TRBV13 | - | -
CASSMGASYEQYF | TGTGCCAGTAGTATGGGGGCCTCCTACGAGCAGTACTTC | TRBJ2-7 | TRBV19 | - | -
CASTETGGYGYTF | TGTGCCAGCACCGAAACGGGGGGCTATGGCTACACCTTC | TRBJ1-2 | TRBV6-6 | - | -
CSVETSGKTQYF | TGCAGCGTTGAGACTAGCGGGAAGACCCAGTACTTC | TRBJ2-5 | TRBV29-1 | - | TRBD2
CASSISTGIPYEQYF | TGTGCCAGTAGTATTAGCACAGGAATTCCTTACGAGCAGTACTTC | TRBJ2-7 | TRBV19 | - | -
CASKSEGQETQYF | TGTGCCAGCAAGTCGGAGGGCCAAGAGACCCAGTACTTC | TRBJ2-5 | TRBV2 | - | -
CASSNRDRAHEQYF | TGTGCCAGCAGCAACCGGGACAGGGCGCACGAGCAGTACTTC | TRBJ2-7 | TRBV7-9 | - | TRBD1
CASSPFSTNTGELFF | TGTGCCAGCAGTCCGTTTTCCACGAACACCGGGGAGCTGTTTTTT | TRBJ2-2 | TRBV6-5 | - | -
CASSQGSGPPQHF | TGTGCCAGCAGCCAAGGATCAGGGCCCCCACAGCACTTC | TRBJ2-5 | TRBV14 | - | -
CASSLGPGELFF | TGTGCCAGCAGCTTGGGACCAGGGGAGCTGTTTTTT | TRBJ2-2 | TRBV5-4 | - | -
CASSEYERVTGELFF | TGTGCCAGCAGTGAATATGAGAGGGTAACCGGGGAGCTGTTTTTT | TRBJ2-2 | TRBV25-1 | - | -
CASSQSGGKAFF | TGCGCCAGCAGTCAATCGGGAGGAAAAGCTTTCTTT | TRBJ1-1 | TRBV23-1 | - | -
CASRLAGGPSEQFF | TGTGCCAGCAGACTAGCGGGAGGGCCTAGTGAGCAGTTCTTC | TRBJ2-1 | TRBV27 | - | TRBD2
CASSLGAGGRETQYF | TGTGCCAGCAGTTTAGGCGCGGGAGGAAGGGAGACCCAGTACTTC | TRBJ2-5 | TRBV27 | - | TRBD2
CASSLAGQGRTGELFF | TGTGCCAGCAGCTTAGCCGGACAGGGGAGAACCGGGGAGCTGTTTTTT | TRBJ2-2 | TRBV13 | - | TRBD1
CASSSPRTSQETQYF | TGTGCCAGCAGCTCCCCCCGGACATCCCAAGAGACCCAGTACTTC | TRBJ2-5 | TRBV7-8 | - | -